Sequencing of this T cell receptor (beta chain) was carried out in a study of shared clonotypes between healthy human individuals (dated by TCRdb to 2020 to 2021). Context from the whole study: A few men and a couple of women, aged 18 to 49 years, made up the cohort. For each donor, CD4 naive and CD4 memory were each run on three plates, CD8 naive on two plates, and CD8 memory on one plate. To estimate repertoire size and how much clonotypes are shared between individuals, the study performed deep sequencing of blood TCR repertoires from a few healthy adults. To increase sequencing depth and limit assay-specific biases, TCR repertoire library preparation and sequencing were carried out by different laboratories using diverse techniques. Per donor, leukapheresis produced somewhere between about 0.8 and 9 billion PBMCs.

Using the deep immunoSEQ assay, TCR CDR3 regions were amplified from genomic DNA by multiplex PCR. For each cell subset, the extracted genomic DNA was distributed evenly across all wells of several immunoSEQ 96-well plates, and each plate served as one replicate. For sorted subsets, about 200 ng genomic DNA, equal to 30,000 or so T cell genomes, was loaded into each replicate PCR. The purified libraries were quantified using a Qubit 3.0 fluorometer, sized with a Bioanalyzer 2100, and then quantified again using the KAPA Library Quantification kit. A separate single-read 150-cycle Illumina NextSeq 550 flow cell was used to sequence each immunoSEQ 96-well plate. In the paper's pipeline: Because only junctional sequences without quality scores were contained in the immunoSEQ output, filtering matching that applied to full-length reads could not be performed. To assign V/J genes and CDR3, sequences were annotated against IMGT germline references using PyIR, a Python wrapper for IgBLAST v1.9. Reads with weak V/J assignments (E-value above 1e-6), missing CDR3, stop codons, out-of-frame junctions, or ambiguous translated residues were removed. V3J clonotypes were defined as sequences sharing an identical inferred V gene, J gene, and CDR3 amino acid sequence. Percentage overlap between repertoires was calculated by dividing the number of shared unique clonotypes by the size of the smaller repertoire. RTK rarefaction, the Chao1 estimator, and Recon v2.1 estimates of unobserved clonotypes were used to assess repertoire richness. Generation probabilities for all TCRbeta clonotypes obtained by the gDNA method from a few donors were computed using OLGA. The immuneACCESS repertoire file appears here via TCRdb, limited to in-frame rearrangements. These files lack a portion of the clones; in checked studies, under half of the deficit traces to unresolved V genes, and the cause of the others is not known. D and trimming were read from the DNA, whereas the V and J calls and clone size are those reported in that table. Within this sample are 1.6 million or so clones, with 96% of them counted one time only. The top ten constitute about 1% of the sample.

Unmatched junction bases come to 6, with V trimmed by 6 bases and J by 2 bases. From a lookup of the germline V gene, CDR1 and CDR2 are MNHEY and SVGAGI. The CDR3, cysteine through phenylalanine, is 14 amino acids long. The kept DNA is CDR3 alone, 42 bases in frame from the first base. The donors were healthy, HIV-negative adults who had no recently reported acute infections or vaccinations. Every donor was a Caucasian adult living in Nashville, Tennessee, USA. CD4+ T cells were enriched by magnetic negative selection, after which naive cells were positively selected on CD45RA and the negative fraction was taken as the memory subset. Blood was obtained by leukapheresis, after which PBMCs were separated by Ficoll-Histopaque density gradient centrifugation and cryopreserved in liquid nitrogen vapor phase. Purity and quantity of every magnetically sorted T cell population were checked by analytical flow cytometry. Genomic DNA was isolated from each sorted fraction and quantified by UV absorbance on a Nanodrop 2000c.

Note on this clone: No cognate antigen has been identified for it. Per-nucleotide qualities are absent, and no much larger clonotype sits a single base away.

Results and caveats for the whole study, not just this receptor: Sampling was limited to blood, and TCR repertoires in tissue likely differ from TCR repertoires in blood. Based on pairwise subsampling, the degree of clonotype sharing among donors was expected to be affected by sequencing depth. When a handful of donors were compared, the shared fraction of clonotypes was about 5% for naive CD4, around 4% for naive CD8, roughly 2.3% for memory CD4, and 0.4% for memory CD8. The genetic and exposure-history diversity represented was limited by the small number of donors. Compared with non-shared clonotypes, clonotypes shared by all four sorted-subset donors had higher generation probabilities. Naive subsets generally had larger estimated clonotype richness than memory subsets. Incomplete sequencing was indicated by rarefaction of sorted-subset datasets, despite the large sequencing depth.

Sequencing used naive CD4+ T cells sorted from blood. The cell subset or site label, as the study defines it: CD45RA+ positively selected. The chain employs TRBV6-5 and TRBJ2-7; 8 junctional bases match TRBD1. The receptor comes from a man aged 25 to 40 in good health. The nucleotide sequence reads TGTGCCAGCAGACGCCCGGGACAGGCCTACGAGCAGTACTTC. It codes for CASRRPGQAYEQYF.